The next 16 T cell receptor beta chains were all read from a single sample in a study of blood T cell repertoires in COVID-19. The data were produced by immunoSEQ multiplex PCR, yet TCRdb's version contains in-frame clones alone and is incomplete. The sample lists approximately 150,000 clones; around nine tenths were seen once. The sequenced sample consisted of peripheral blood. The receptors here all came from a man aged 50 or older who had recovered from COVID-19.

V and J are TRBV6-6 and TRBJ1-2, with a weak D call TRBD1 (6 bases). CDR3 length equals 17 residues. Deletions cut 5 bases from V and 0 bases from J, with 19 bases between. CDR1 is MNHNY, CDR2 SVGAGI, per germline (reference sequence). The CDR3 loop reads CASSHPAGASPNYGYTF. In DNA, the CDR3 is TGTGCCAGCAGTCACCCCGCAGGGGCCTCTCCTAACTATGGCTACACCTTC.

This clone was recorded once. The V gene is TRBV5-4, the J gene TRBJ2-2, with 8 bases fitting TRBD1. The CDR3 runs 15 residues. CDR1 SGHNT and CDR2 YYREEE come from the germline V gene (reference sequence). V trimming: 4 bases; J trimming: 2 bases; junction bases outside the gene matches: 4. The CDR3 here is CASSQSGGNTGELFF. CDR3 DNA sequence: TGTGCCAGCAGCCAGTCAGGGGGCAACACCGGGGAGCTGTTTTTT.

V usage is TRBV3-1 (or the pseudogene TRBV3-2) and J usage is TRBJ2-7, with 13 bases that match TRBD2. V shed 4 bases, J shed 3 bases, and the junction held 6 bases outside the gene matches. The CDR3 runs to 16 residues. The germline gives CDR1 LGHDT, CDR2 YNNKEL (reference sequence). The CDR3 bases are TGTGCCAGCAGCCTACGGACTAGCGGGAGTTTCTACGAGCAGTACTTC. Its protein is CASSLRTSGSFYEQYF.

The chain is built from TRBV7-8 and TRBJ2-7; D possibly corresponds to TRBD1 (6 bases). Trimming took 1 base from V and 2 from J, leaving 9 bases between them. In germline, CDR1 is SGHVS, CDR2 FQNEAQ. The CDR3 covers 14 residues. In DNA form, the CDR3 reads TGTGCCAGCAGCTTAGGAGGACAGCCCTACGAGCAGTACTTC. As protein: CASSLGGQPYEQYF.

The rearrangement uses TRBV7-8 and TRBJ2-1; no definite D call. Looked up from germline, CDR1 is SGHVS and CDR2 is FQNEAQ. The CDR3 is made up of 13 amino acids. V shed 2 bases and J shed 6 bases, with 8 bases lying between them. The DNA of the CDR3 is TGTGCCAGCAGCTTAAACAGAATCAATGAGCAGTTCTTC. Its translation: CASSLNRINEQFF. Based on the CDR3 plus reference TRBV7-8 and TRBJ2-1, the full variable domain is GAGVSQSPRYKVAKRGQDVALRCDPISGHVSLFWYQQALGQGPEFLTYFQNEAQLDKSGLPSDRFFAERPEGSVSTLKIQRTQQEDSAVYLCASSLNRINEQFFGPGTRLTVL.

This clone was counted between two and nine times. The chain combines TRBV5-5 with TRBJ2-1; 9 nucleotides agree with TRBD1. The germline CDR1 and CDR2 sequences are SGHKS and YYEKEE (reference sequence). This CDR3 contains 15 residues. V lost 2 bases and J lost 4; bases outside the gene matches: 4. Here the CDR3 DNA reads TGTGCCAGCAGCTTACAGGGGGCCCCTTACAATGAGCAGTTCTTC. Its protein is CASSLQGAPYNEQFF.

The gene calls are TRBV15 and TRBJ1-6; D is uncertain. V lost 0 bases to trimming and J lost 10 bases, with 10 bases between them. This CDR3 comprises 14 residues. The germline gives CDR1 LNHNV, CDR2 YYDKDF (reference sequence). CDR3 sequence: CATSRDPTKSPLHF. The CDR3 DNA reads as TGTGCCACCAGCAGAGATCCCACAAAGTCACCCCTCCACTTT. Together with reference TRBV15 and TRBJ1-6, the CDR3 gives the full variable domain: DAMVIQNPRYQVTQFGKPVTLSCSQTLNHNVMYWYQQKSSQAPKLLFHYYDKDFNNEADTPDNFQSRRPNTSFCFLDIRSPGLGDTAMYLCATSRDPTKSPLHFGNGTRLTVT.

This chain links TRBV6-2 or TRBV6-3 with TRBJ1-6, with D unclear. CDR1 and CDR2 from the germline V gene are MNHEY and SVGEGT. V was shortened by 6 bases and J by 0 bases, with 9 bases between the two germline ends. This CDR3 comprises 15 residues. CDR3 in amino acids: CASSPGFSYNSPLHF. The CDR3 bases are TGTGCCAGCAGCCCCGGGTTCTCCTATAATTCACCCCTCCACTTT.

Remarks on this clone: One junction end disagrees with the germline gene, perhaps due to a read error. The CDR3 bases are TGTGCCACCAGCCAGGGGGTCACCGGGGAGCTGTTTTTT. Amino acids: CATSQGVTGELFF. J is TRBJ2-2 and V is TRBV7-2; 7 bases fit TRBD1. The CDR3 runs 13 residues. Germline V CDR1 and CDR2: SGHTA, FQGNSA.

The rearrangement uses TRBV7-9 and TRBJ2-7; 12 nucleotides line up with TRBD2. Per germline, CDR1 SEHNR and CDR2 FQNEAQ (reference sequence). CDR3 length: 15 residues. V was clipped by 3 bases and J by 6 bases; unmatched bases: 6. The CDR3 is CASSFLAGGPSEQYF. The DNA of the CDR3 is TGTGCCAGCAGCTTCCTAGCGGGAGGGCCGAGCGAGCAGTACTTC.

V and J are TRBV20-1 and TRBJ2-5, with 7 bases lining up with TRBD1. The CDR3 spans 11 residues. J lost 4 bases, V lost 5 bases, and 1 base had no gene match. The V gene's germline CDR1 is DFQATT and CDR2 SNEGSKA (reference sequence). The chain's CDR3 is CSAHRGETQYF. In DNA, the CDR3 is TGCAGTGCTCACAGGGGAGAGACCCAGTACTTC.

The J gene is TRBJ2-1, the V gene TRBV10-2, with 9 bases identical to TRBD2. CDR1 and CDR2 (germline): WSHSY, SAAADI. Trimming cost V 2 bases and J 7 bases; bases outside gene matches: 3. The CDR3 has 14 residues. The CDR3 spells CASSEAGLANEQFF. CDR3 coding DNA: TGCGCCAGCAGTGAGGCCGGACTAGCGAATGAGCAGTTCTTC.

In its sample, this clone was seen once. The chain links TRBV11-2 to TRBJ2-7; TRBD2 aligns across 8 bases. The CDR3 contains 13 residues. V lost 2 bases and J lost 4; bases outside the gene matches: 1. Germline V lookup: CDR1 SGHAT, CDR2 FQNNGV. The CDR3 DNA follows: TGTGCCAGCAGCTTAAGCGGGAGTTACGAGCAGTACTTC. Encoded protein: CASSLSGSYEQYF.

This chain joins TRBV6-2 or TRBV6-3 and TRBJ2-7, with 10 bases that match TRBD1. CDR1 is MNHEY, CDR2 SVGEGT, per germline. The CDR3 has 16 amino acids. Trimming took 0 bases from V and 2 from J; bases not matched to a gene: 4. CDR3 nucleotide sequence: TGTGCCAGCAGTTACTCGAGGGACAGGGGACCCTACGAGCAGTACTTC. This gives the protein CASSYSRDRGPYEQYF.

The rearrangement links TRBV6-5 to TRBJ1-5, with 7 bases identical to TRBD1. Germline values: CDR1 MNHEY, CDR2 SVGAGI. V was pared by 8 bases and J by 4 bases, with 5 bases of the junction left unmatched. This CDR3 spans 13 amino acids. This chain's CDR3 is CASQDRANQPQHF. CDR3 nucleotide sequence: TGTGCCAGCCAAGACAGGGCGAATCAGCCCCAGCATTTT.

This CDR3 is CAMTGGHTNEKLFF. CDR3 coding DNA: TGTGCCATGACAGGGGGCCATACTAATGAAAAACTGTTTTTT. This chain links TRBV30 with TRBJ1-4, with 10 bases identical to TRBD1. With 8 bases clipped from V and 2 bases from J, the junction kept 5 bases outside the gene matches. This CDR3 comprises 14 residues. Per germline, CDR1 GTSNPN and CDR2 SVGIG (reference sequence).